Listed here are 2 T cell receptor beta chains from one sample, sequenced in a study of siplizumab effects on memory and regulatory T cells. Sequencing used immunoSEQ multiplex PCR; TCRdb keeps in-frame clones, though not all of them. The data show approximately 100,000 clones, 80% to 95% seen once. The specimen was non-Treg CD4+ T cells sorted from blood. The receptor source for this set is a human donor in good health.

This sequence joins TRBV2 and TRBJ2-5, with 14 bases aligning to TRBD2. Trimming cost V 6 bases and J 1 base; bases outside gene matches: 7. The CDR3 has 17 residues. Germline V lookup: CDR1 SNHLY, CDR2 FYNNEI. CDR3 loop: CASRKRLAGGIQETQYF. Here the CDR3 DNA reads TGTGCCAGCAGGAAACGACTAGCGGGAGGGATCCAAGAGACCCAGTACTTC.

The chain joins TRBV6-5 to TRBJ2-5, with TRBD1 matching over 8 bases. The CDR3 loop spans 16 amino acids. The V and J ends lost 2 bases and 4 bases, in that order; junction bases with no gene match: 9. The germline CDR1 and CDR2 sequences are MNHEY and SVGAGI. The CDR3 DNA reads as TGTGCCAGCAGTTACGATGCAGGGGGCTTTACAGAGACCCAGTACTTC. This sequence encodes CASSYDAGGFTETQYF.